This T cell receptor (beta chain) was recorded in a study of PD-1 blockade in classical Hodgkin lymphoma. Trimming left V 0 bases short and J 4 bases short, with 19 bases between. The germline V gene encodes CDR1 MGHRA and CDR2 YSYEKL. This CDR3 has 18 residues. Each patient relapsed following autologous stem cell transplantation, and prior brentuximab vedotin exposure differed. Using immunoSEQ multiplex PCR, the repertoire was profiled, and TCRdb retains in-frame clones only, with some absent. The table has thousands of clones, around four fifths seen once; the top ten hold roughly 33%. This sequence was found in a human donor with classical Hodgkin lymphoma. Source: peripheral blood mononuclear cells (PBMCs), taken at baseline. The rearrangement joins TRBV4-1 to TRBJ1-5, with D hard to call. The CDR3: CASSQDQAMGVANQPQHF. CDR3 coding DNA: TGCGCCAGCAGCCAAGATCAGGCTATGGGTGTGGCAAATCAGCCCCAGCATTTT.